Listed below are T cell receptor beta chains from one sample, sequenced in a study of T cell responses to AZD1222 COVID-19 vaccine. Profiled with immunoSEQ multiplex PCR; TCRdb holds only in-frame clones, not every one. The sample lists some 170,000 clones, approximately 90% seen once, with approximately 1.1% in the top ten. The specimen was peripheral blood, collected 28 days after the second AZD1222 dose. The receptors were gathered from an adult who received the AZD1222 COVID-19 vaccine. The CDR3 runs from the conserved cysteine through the conserved F or W. A D gene is named only where the DNA matches it firmly. Expanded clones are given a class, and other clones once, few, many or no size at all.

CDR3aa: CASSLRDRGHQPQHF
CDR3nt: TGTGCCAGCAGCTTACGGGACAGGGGGCATCAGCCCCAGCATTTT
d_gene: TRBD1
v_gene: TRBV7-8
abundance: NA
j_gene: TRBJ1-5

CDR3aa: CASSDYPSYNSPLHF
CDR3nt: TGCGCCAGCAGTGACTACCCGTCCTATAATTCACCCCTCCACTTT
d_gene: NA
v_gene: TRBV10-2
abundance: few
j_gene: TRBJ1-6

CDR3aa: CASSPPINTIYF
CDR3nt: TGTGCCAGCTCACCACCGATAAACACCATATATTTT
d_gene: NA
v_gene: TRBV18
abundance: NA
j_gene: TRBJ1-3

CDR3aa: CASSPPVAGLPYGYTF
CDR3nt: TGTGCCAGCTCACCACCGGTCGCAGGGTTACCCTATGGCTACACCTTC
d_gene: NA
v_gene: TRBV18
abundance: NA
j_gene: TRBJ1-2

CDR3aa: CASSLRNSNYGYTF
CDR3nt: TGCGCCAGCAGCTTACGGAACTCTAACTATGGCTACACCTTC
d_gene: NA
v_gene: TRBV5-1
abundance: NA
j_gene: TRBJ1-2

CDR3aa: CASSSSGALTYGYTF
CDR3nt: TGCGCCAGCAGCTCCTCAGGGGCGCTGACCTATGGCTACACCTTC
d_gene: NA
v_gene: TRBV5-1
abundance: NA
j_gene: TRBJ1-2

CDR3aa: CASSSRLNEQFF
CDR3nt: TGTGCCAGCAGTTCGCGGCTTAATGAGCAGTTCTTC
d_gene: NA
v_gene: TRBV12-3/TRBV12-4
abundance: few
j_gene: TRBJ2-1

CDR3aa: CASSLGQGSYGYTF
CDR3nt: TGTGCCAGCAGTCTGGGACAGGGATCCTATGGCTACACCTTC
d_gene: TRBD1
v_gene: TRBV7-8
abundance: NA
j_gene: TRBJ1-2

CDR3aa: CASSRQGAYGYTF
CDR3nt: TGTGCCAGCTCACGACAGGGGGCCTATGGCTACACCTTC
d_gene: TRBD1
v_gene: TRBV18
abundance: NA
j_gene: TRBJ1-2

CDR3aa: CASSVLSRGRIGELFF
CDR3nt: TGTGCCAGCAGCGTACTTTCCAGGGGGCGAATCGGGGAGCTGTTTTTT
d_gene: TRBD1
v_gene: TRBV9
abundance: once
j_gene: TRBJ2-2

CDR3aa: CATRLGAEPAKNIQYF
CDR3nt: TGTGCCACCAGGTTGGGGGCGGAACCAGCCAAAAACATTCAGTACTTC
d_gene: NA
v_gene: TRBV15
abundance: NA
j_gene: TRBJ2-4